Each of the 24 T cell receptor beta chains below was sequenced from the same sample in a study of identical twins. TCRdb independently ran MiXCR on the 5' RACE reads; one entry per CDR3 protein. There are 1.5 million or so distinct CDR3 sequences in the sample; about 32% occur only once, and over 0.25% lies in the top ten. The source material was cord blood. The receptor set was obtained from a newborn girl in good health.

Comment on this clonotype: An end of the junction differs from the germline gene, which may be a read error. The chain carries TRBV10-3 and TRBJ2-3, with D possibly being TRBD2 (5 bases). Germline loops: CDR1 ENHRY, CDR2 SYGVKD. This CDR3 is built from 13 residues. The CDR3 region is CAIASLSTDAQYF. In DNA, the CDR3 is TGTGCCATCGCTAGCCTAAGCACAGATGCGCAGTATTTT.

J is TRBJ2-7 and V is TRBV5-1; D is perhaps TRBD1 or TRBD2 (5 bases each). Trimming removed 4 bases from V and 2 bases from J, with 25 bases in between. The length of the CDR3 is 18 residues. Germline V gene sequence: CDR1 SGHRS, CDR2 YFSETQ. The CDR3 region has the DNA TGCGCCAGCAGCCTCCCCCTAGGGCTCGAGGGGAGCGCCTACGAGCAGTACTTC. It encodes CASSLPLGLEGSAYEQYF.

CDR3 in amino acids: CASRGRFWDTEAFF. The DNA of the CDR3 is TGTGCCAGCAGAGGTCGGTTTTGGGACACTGAAGCTTTCTTT. The chain carries TRBV25-1 and TRBJ1-1; D is ambiguous. Germline loops: CDR1 MGHDK, CDR2 SYGVNS. The CDR3 covers 14 residues. V was clipped by 6 bases and J by 3 bases, with 14 bases between them.

Ten or more counts support this clonotype. The J gene is TRBJ2-3, the V gene TRBV5-1, with TRBD2 matching over 11 bases. V shed 4 bases and J 4 bases; nucleotides not matched to a gene: 8. Germline CDR1 is SGHRS and CDR2 is YFSETQ. The CDR3 is 16 residues long. The CDR3: CASSGILAGVADTQYF. Here the CDR3 DNA reads TGCGCCAGCAGCGGAATACTAGCGGGAGTTGCAGATACGCAGTATTTT.

This chain joins TRBV7-2 and TRBJ2-2, with D possibly TRBD2 on 5 matching bases. The CDR3 has 13 residues. Germline CDR1 reads SGHTA; CDR2 reads FQGNSA. Deletions cut 0 bases from V and 16 bases from J, with 15 bases between. The DNA of the CDR3 is TGTGCCAGCAGCTTAGCCAATTCCCGGGGTGGGTTTTTT. Residues: CASSLANSRGGFF.

In this sample, this clonotype turned up a few times. The V call is TRBV28, the J call TRBJ2-3; 8 bases are shared with TRBD2. The CDR3 loop spans 16 amino acids. From germline, CDR1 is MDHEN and CDR2 SYDVKM. V was clipped by 1 base and J by 5 bases; unmatched bases: 8. The CDR3 region has the DNA TGTGCCAGCAGTTTATTTTGGCGGGAGGAGGGAGATACGCAGTATTTT. Translation: CASSLFWREEGDTQYF.

CDR3 sequence reads: CASSYRDGGDTQYF. CDR3 sequence (DNA): TGTGCCAGCAGTTACCGGGATGGGGGAGATACGCAGTATTTT. The chain employs TRBV27 and TRBJ2-3; D might be TRBD1 or TRBD2, each matching 5 bases. The CDR3 covers 14 residues. CDR1 and CDR2 (germline): MNHEY, SMNVEV (reference sequence). With 4 bases removed from V and 5 bases from J, the gap between germline ends came to 13 bases.

This clonotype was detected ten times or more. This chain uses TRBV29-1 with TRBJ1-4; D gene uncertain. V gave up 4 bases and J gave up 7 bases, with 7 bases separating them. Germline CDR1 SQVTM, CDR2 ANQGSEA. The CDR3 is 11 residues long. The CDR3 coding sequence is TGCAGCGTTGGCGGTTTTGAAAAACTGTTTTTT. Encoded protein: CSVGGFEKLFF.

This rearrangement joins TRBV27 to TRBJ2-2; 10 bases agree with TRBD2. Trimming removed 8 bases from V and 9 bases from J; junction bases left unmatched: 12. CDR1 is MNHEY and CDR2 is SMNVEV in the germline V gene (reference sequence). This CDR3 has 15 amino acids. CDR3 protein: CASRLVTSGPRELFF. The CDR3 nucleotides read TGTGCCAGCCGGCTAGTGACTAGCGGGCCTCGGGAGCTGTTTTTT.

The sample holds a few counts of this clonotype. The rearrangement joins TRBV28 to TRBJ2-5, with TRBD2 matching over 9 bases. TRBJ2-7 explains the end of the DNA better; the J call may be wrong. CDR3 length: 15 amino acids. The germline gives CDR1 MDHEN, CDR2 SYDVKM. The CDR3 DNA is TGTGCCAGCAGCCCCCTTAGCGGGAGTGTAGACGAGCAGTACTTC. Its translation is CASSPLSGSVDEQYF.

This clonotype has only a few counts. This rearrangement joins TRBV20-1 to TRBJ1-5, with D perhaps matching TRBD1 (6 bases). Germline assignment: CDR1 DFQATT and CDR2 SNEGSKA (reference sequence). Trimming removed 2 bases from V and 4 bases from J, with 9 bases in between. This CDR3 has 13 residues. The CDR3 reads CSARFTGNQPQHF. For the CDR3, the DNA is TGCAGTGCTAGATTCACAGGGAATCAGCCCCAGCATTTT.

This chain joins TRBV9 and TRBJ2-2, with D possibly being TRBD2 (6 bases). Trimming pared 5 bases from V and 3 bases from J, leaving 8 bases between. The CDR3 consists of 13 residues. The germline CDR1 and CDR2 sequences are SGDLS and YYNGEE. The CDR3 DNA reads as TGTGCCAGCAGGTCGGGAGACACCGGGGAGCTGTTTTTT. Protein sequence: CASRSGDTGELFF. The full variable domain, its missing parts supplied by reference TRBV9 and TRBJ2-2, is DSGVTQTPKHLITATGQRVTLRCSPRSGDLSVYWYQQSLDQGLQFLIQYYNGEERAKGNILERFSAQQFPDLHSELNLSSLELGDSALYFCASRSGDTGELFFGEGSRLTVL.

Regarding this clonotype: Compared with germline, one end of the junction differs, possibly owing to a read error. This sequence joins TRBV4-1 and TRBJ2-7; 8 bases agree with TRBD2. The CDR3 is made up of 15 amino acids. CDR1 is MGHRA, CDR2 YSYEKL, per germline. CDR3 coding DNA: TGCGCCAGCAGCCAAACTAGCGGACACCCCTACGAACAGTACTTC. Amino acid sequence: CASSQTSGHPYEQYF.

Concerning this clonotype itself: One base away lies a much larger clone, so this may be a sequencing read error. The rearrangement links TRBV28 to TRBJ1-2, with a possible D match to TRBD1 (5 bases). CDR3 length: 14 amino acids. Per the germline V gene, CDR1 is MDHEN and CDR2 is SYDVKM. Here the CDR3 DNA reads TGTGCCAGCATTTTAGTTCAGGGAGCCTATGGCTACACCTTC. This codes for CASILVQGAYGYTF.

The chain employs TRBV6-5 and TRBJ2-3, with 12 bases that match TRBD1. The CDR3 is 15 residues long. V lost 8 bases and J lost 3; bases outside the gene matches: 6. Germline CDR1 MNHEY, CDR2 SVGAGI. The CDR3 region is CASGTGGDPTDTQYF. In DNA form, the CDR3 reads TGTGCCAGCGGGACAGGGGGCGATCCTACAGATACGCAGTATTTT.

V and J are TRBV27 and TRBJ1-2; weak D call: TRBD1 (6 bases). Trimming shortened V by 1 base and J by 6 bases, and 12 bases separated the two germline ends. This CDR3 contains 14 residues. CDR1 MNHEY and CDR2 SMNVEV come from the germline V gene (reference sequence). DNA of the CDR3: TGTGCCAGCAGTTTATGGGGGGGGGCCGATGGCTACACCTTC. Translation gives CASSLWGGADGYTF.

This clonotype has a count of ten or more. The rearrangement uses TRBV5-1 and TRBJ2-3; D tentatively reads TRBD1 or TRBD2 (7 bases each). The CDR3 extends over 14 amino acids. Germline V gene data show CDR1 as SGHRS and CDR2 as YFSETQ. The ends were cut back, 6 bases at V and 2 bases at J, with 13 bases in the middle. The CDR3 here is CASTPGGVTDTQYF. CDR3 nucleotide sequence: TGCGCCAGCACCCCAGGGGGGGTCACAGATACGCAGTATTTT.

V gene TRBV7-2 combines with J gene TRBJ2-1, with 8 bases aligning to TRBD2. Germline V gene sequence: CDR1 SGHTA, CDR2 FQGNSA. The V gene end was trimmed by 4 bases and the J gene end by 1 base; junction bases not matched to a gene: 6. CDR3 length: 16 amino acids. The CDR3: CASSSLGLDSYNEQFF. For the CDR3, the DNA is TGTGCCAGCAGCTCCTTGGGACTAGATTCCTACAATGAGCAGTTCTTC.

This clonotype has ten or more counts. The chain couples TRBV5-1 to TRBJ1-1; D is undetermined. The CDR3 is 13 amino acids. V was cut by 0 bases and J by 1 base, with 4 bases left in between. Germline V gene sequence: CDR1 SGHRS, CDR2 YFSETQ. The CDR3 DNA reads TGCGCCAGCAGCTTGGACAGGAACACTGAAGCTTTCTTT. Amino acids: CASSLDRNTEAFF.

This clonotype was detected a few times. The rearrangement links TRBV20-1 to TRBJ2-1, with TRBD1 matching 9 bases. The CDR3 totals 14 residues. The trim removed 5 bases at V and 4 bases at J, leaving 6 bases unmatched. Germline V gene sequence: CDR1 DFQATT, CDR2 SNEGSKA (reference sequence). The CDR3 reads CSAYRDRVYNEQFF. CDR3 DNA sequence: TGCAGTGCTTACCGGGACAGGGTATACAATGAGCAGTTCTTC.

The chain uses TRBV20-1 and TRBJ2-4; possible D gene TRBD2, 6 bases. The germline V gene encodes CDR1 DFQATT and CDR2 SNEGSKA (reference sequence). V lost 1 base and J lost 6, with 10 bases in between. There are 13 residues in the CDR3. The CDR3 loop is CSARAGVGNIQYF. The CDR3 region has the DNA TGCAGTGCTAGAGCGGGGGTTGGAAACATTCAGTACTTC.

The V and J genes are TRBV7-2 and TRBJ2-3; 14 bases match TRBD2. The V segment lost 1 base and the J segment 2 bases; nucleotides outside the gene matches: 2. CDR1 is SGHTA and CDR2 is FQGNSA in the germline V gene. The CDR3 length is 17 residues. In DNA, the CDR3 is TGTGCCAGCAGCTTAGGGACTAGCGGGGGGTTCACAGATACGCAGTATTTT. This gives the protein CASSLGTSGGFTDTQYF.

The count of this clonotype is one. The J gene is TRBJ1-5, the V gene TRBV7-8, with TRBD1 matching over 7 bases. Germline assignment: CDR1 SGHVS and CDR2 FQNEAQ. The CDR3 contains 17 residues. The trim removed 1 base at V and 0 bases at J, leaving 6 bases unmatched. CDR3 sequence reads: CASSLGQGDYSNQPQHF. The CDR3 DNA is TGTGCCAGCAGCTTAGGGCAGGGGGACTATAGCAATCAGCCCCAGCATTTT. The full variable domain, its missing parts supplied by reference TRBV7-8 and TRBJ1-5, is GAGVSQSPRYKVAKRGQDVALRCDPISGHVSLFWYQQALGQGPEFLTYFQNEAQLDKSGLPSDRFFAERPEGSVSTLKIQRTQQEDSAVYLCASSLGQGDYSNQPQHFGDGTRLSIL.

The chain couples TRBV3-1 to TRBJ2-1; 7 nucleotides line up with TRBD2. V was pared by 8 bases and J by 9 bases, with 10 bases of the junction left unmatched. CDR3 length: 13 residues. Germline loops: CDR1 LGHDT, CDR2 YNNKEL (reference sequence). CDR3 amino acids: CASRTSFLREQFF. CDR3 nucleotides: TGTGCCAGCCGGACTAGTTTTCTACGTGAGCAGTTCTTC.